One and the same sample provided the 18 T cell receptor beta chains below, sequenced in a study of T-cell memory formation after mild COVID-19 (dated by TCRdb to about 2021). Receptors were amplified or captured by 5' RACE. Sequencing took place on an Illumina NovaSeq 6000. Clones were called with MiXCR by TCRdb after fastp trimmed the public reads at Q25, and only in-frame beta chains were retained. Rows with one shared CDR3 protein collapse into an entry with the most common genes and DNA. This sample is represented by about 250,000 distinct CDR3 sequences; 15% to 17% of them were singletons. Of the sample, more than 2% is held by the ten largest clones. Sequencing was performed on PBMCs or a T cell subset sorted from them (not recorded which). Source of these receptors: an adult woman who had mild COVID-19 (a few samples of this study predate the infection). The sample titles of this study are shuffled in the database, so cell type and time point are left out; the donor was told from shared clones.

This clonotype was detected a few times. In DNA form, the CDR3 reads TGTGCCAGCAGCTTAGATCTGCTCACAATTCAGTACTTC. Translated, it gives CASSLDLLTIQYF. The chain combines TRBV11-2 with TRBJ2-4, with D hard to call. The ends were cut back, 0 bases at V and 10 bases at J, with 10 bases in the middle. CDR1 SGHAT and CDR2 FQNNGV come from the germline V gene. The length of the CDR3 is 13 residues.

The chain combines TRBV7-9 with TRBJ1-4, with TRBD1 as a possible D gene (5 bases). This CDR3 region has 14 residues. V was shortened by 6 bases and J by 8 bases, with 16 bases between the two germline ends. Per the germline V gene, CDR1 is SEHNR and CDR2 is FQNEAQ (reference sequence). The CDR3 is CASRGVWRDEKLFF. The CDR3, as DNA: TGTGCCAGCAGGGGTGTTTGGCGGGACGAAAAACTGTTTTTT.

In this sample, this clonotype turned up a few times. CDR3 nucleotide sequence: TGCAGCGTTGAAGATCGACGGAGGGGGGGCAACTACGAGCAGTACTTC. This gives the protein CSVEDRRRGGNYEQYF. The J gene is TRBJ2-7, the V gene TRBV29-1; TRBD2 is a possible D gene (7 bases). V dropped 0 bases and J dropped 3 bases, with 18 bases sitting between them. Germline lookup yields CDR1 SQVTM and CDR2 ANQGSEA. The CDR3 loop spans 16 amino acids.

This clonotype was found a few times. The chain joins TRBV11-2 to TRBJ2-2; TRBD2 agrees at 15 bases. The germline CDR1 and CDR2 sequences are SGHAT and FQNNGV. This CDR3 spans 17 amino acids. J lost 9 bases, V lost 5 bases, and 10 bases had no gene match. The CDR3 loop reads CASSTYRTSGRDRELFF. CDR3 nucleotide sequence: TGTGCCAGCAGCACCTATAGGACTAGCGGGAGGGACCGGGAGCTGTTTTTT.

This clonotype was detected many times. The chain links TRBV5-6 to TRBJ2-5; TRBD2 matches at 11 bases. Germline-derived CDR1 and CDR2 are SGHDT and YYEEEE. The V segment lost 5 bases and the J segment 8 bases; nucleotides outside the gene matches: 8. CDR3 length equals 14 residues. CDR3 protein: CASSKGTSGVTQYF. The CDR3 nucleotides read TGTGCCAGCAGTAAAGGGACTAGCGGAGTCACCCAGTACTTC.

This clonotype occurred many times. The rearrangement joins TRBV5-1 to TRBJ2-1; D is ambiguous. This CDR3 has 14 residues. From germline, CDR1 is SGHRS and CDR2 YFSETQ. Trimming removed 0 bases at V and 5 bases at J, with 9 bases between. Here the CDR3 reads CASSLAGPNNEQFF. CDR3 nucleotides: TGCGCCAGCAGCTTGGCTGGACCGAACAATGAGCAGTTCTTC.

This clonotype was counted many times. The chain links TRBV5-1 to TRBJ2-1, with 8 nucleotides matching TRBD2. The CDR3 loop spans 15 amino acids. J gave up 7 bases and V 4 bases, and 10 bases lay outside the gene matches. Looked up from germline, CDR1 is SGHRS and CDR2 is YFSETQ. The CDR3 nucleotides read TGCGCCAGCAGCGTTCGGGAGGGCCTATCGAATGAGCAGTTCTTC. This codes for CASSVREGLSNEQFF.

This clonotype was counted a single time. The chain employs TRBV29-1 and TRBJ2-3; D gene ambiguous. Germline loops: CDR1 SQVTM, CDR2 ANQGSEA. The CDR3 spans 12 residues. V was cut by 0 bases and J by 9 bases, with 10 bases left in between. The CDR3, as DNA: TGCAGCGTTGAAGAAGGTAGCCCCACGCAGTATTTT. The encoded protein is CSVEEGSPTQYF.

This clonotype has a handful of counts. The chain uses TRBV20-1 and TRBJ2-7; 13 nucleotides agree with TRBD2. The CDR3 loop spans 17 amino acids. Germline V CDR1 and CDR2: DFQATT, SNEGSKA (reference sequence). The junction had 16 bases not matched to a gene; V was cut back by 5 bases and J by 6 bases. CDR3 sequence reads: CSAPYPRTSGSVREQYF. The CDR3 DNA is TGCAGTGCTCCCTATCCCCGGACTAGCGGGAGCGTCCGCGAGCAGTACTTC.

The chain uses TRBV20-1 and TRBJ2-3, with D perhaps TRBD1 or TRBD2 (5 bases each). Trimming cost V 0 bases and J 2 bases, with 12 bases left between them. Germline values: CDR1 DFQATT, CDR2 SNEGSKA (reference sequence). The CDR3 runs to 15 residues. CDR3: CSARDNRGLTDTQYF. The CDR3 nucleotides are TGCAGTGCTAGAGATAACCGGGGCCTCACAGATACGCAGTATTTT.

The CDR3 here is CASSQDRGGSGNTIYF. CDR3 bases: TGTGCCAGCAGCCAAGATCGCGGGGGTTCTGGAAACACCATATATTTT. J is TRBJ1-3 and V is TRBV4-2, with D tentatively TRBD1 (5 bases). The V and J ends lost 0 bases and 1 base respectively, with 10 bases between them. Per germline, CDR1 LGHNA and CDR2 YNFKEQ. The CDR3 consists of 16 residues.

The rearrangement joins TRBV5-1 to TRBJ1-5, with D tentatively TRBD1 (6 bases). In germline, CDR1 is SGHRS, CDR2 YFSETQ. Deletions cut 0 bases from V and 11 bases from J, with 18 bases between. This CDR3 spans 15 amino acids. The CDR3 nucleotides read TGCGCCAGCAGCTTGGATGGACAGACCACATCGACCCAGCATTTT. Protein: CASSLDGQTTSTQHF. Looking up the rest from reference TRBV5-1 and TRBJ1-5 gives the full variable domain: KAGVTQTPRYLIKTRGQQVTLSCSPISGHRSVSWYQQTPGQGLQFLFEYFSETQRNKGNFPGRFSGRQFSNSRSEMNVSTLELGDSALYLCASSLDGQTTSTQHFGDGTRLSIL.

This chain joins TRBV25-1 and TRBJ2-5, with TRBD1 identical over 8 bases. Germline V gene lookup returns CDR1 MGHDK and CDR2 SYGVNS. The ends lost 6 bases at V and 0 bases at J; junction bases unmatched: 21. CDR3 length equals 20 residues. This chain's CDR3 is CASSPFSGQGRNEDQETQYF. In DNA form, the CDR3 reads TGTGCCAGCAGCCCCTTCTCCGGACAGGGAAGGAATGAAGACCAAGAGACCCAGTACTTC.

The V call is TRBV4-2, the J call TRBJ2-5, with 9 bases aligning to TRBD2. The V segment lost 8 bases and the J segment 1 base; nucleotides outside the gene matches: 8. Germline V gene sequence: CDR1 LGHNA, CDR2 YNFKEQ. The CDR3 sequence is 15 residues long. This CDR3 is CASGGSGGLQETQYF. DNA of the CDR3: TGTGCCAGCGGGGGTAGCGGGGGCCTCCAAGAGACCCAGTACTTC.

This clonotype was seen more than once but under ten times. The chain links TRBV18 to TRBJ1-1; D gene uncertain. Trimming left V 4 bases short and J 6 bases short, with 15 bases between. CDR1 and CDR2 from the germline V gene are KGHSH and LQKENI. The CDR3 sequence is 14 residues long. The CDR3 is CASSLPWGSPEAFF. The CDR3 DNA sequence: TGTGCCAGCTCACTACCATGGGGTTCCCCTGAAGCTTTCTTT.

The gene calls are TRBV12-3 or TRBV12-4 and TRBJ1-5, with 8 bases matching TRBD1. The CDR3 spans 15 residues. V was clipped by 4 bases and J by 6 bases; unmatched bases: 8. CDR3 coding DNA: TGTGCCAGCAGTTCCAGGGGGCGCGGGAGTCAGCCCCAGCATTTT. Translated: CASSSRGRGSQPQHF.

Only a few counts were recorded for this clonotype. The chain combines TRBV6-6 with TRBJ2-1; a weak D match, TRBD2 (6 bases). The CDR3 spans 19 residues. CDR1 and CDR2 from the germline V gene are MNHNY and SVGAGI (reference sequence). Trimming removed 0 bases at V and 1 base at J, with 19 bases between. The CDR3 DNA reads as TGTGCCAGCAGTTACTCGAAACCCGTGGGGGGTAGGTCCTACAATGAGCAGTTCTTC. It codes for CASSYSKPVGGRSYNEQFF.

The genes are TRBV20-1 and TRBJ1-1; D is ambiguous. Germline loops: CDR1 DFQATT, CDR2 SNEGSKA (reference sequence). Trimming shortened V by 0 bases and J by 10 bases, and 9 bases separated the two germline ends. CDR3 length: 11 residues. In nucleotides, the CDR3 is TGCAGTGCTAGAGAACCCCCAGGAGCTTTCTTT. This encodes CSAREPPGAFF.